The clone carrying this T cell receptor (beta chain) was seen a handful of times. No antigen is known for it. This specimen belongs to a study of cytomegalovirus exposure and HLA in healthy donors. Study-level background: Early release data held some 80 million unique TCRs from HLA-typed donors. Regarding the study as a whole: Earlier analysis yielded a pattern in which most TCR beta V segments were productive about 90% or about 30% of the time.

In the PCR, 60 Vbeta and 13 Jbeta primers were used. TCRdb's copy holds only in-frame clones and misses some; the assay was immunoSEQ multiplex PCR. The sample records under 200,000 clones, about 13% being singletons. V lost 2 bases and J 7 bases, leaving 18 bases between the germline ends. The germline gives CDR1 LNHNV, CDR2 YYDKDF (reference sequence). This CDR3 contains 15 residues. This rearrangement joins TRBV15 to TRBJ2-7; the D gene is possibly TRBD1 (6 bases). This sequence originates from a man in his forties or fifties in good health and CMV-seropositive. Material for sequencing was PBMCs. The CDR3 nucleotides are TGTGCCACCAGCAGAACCGGGACATCCCCCGGGGAGCAGTACTTC. Amino acids: CATSRTGTSPGEQYF. Together with reference TRBV15 and TRBJ2-7, the CDR3 gives the full variable domain: DAMVIQNPRYQVTQFGKPVTLSCSQTLNHNVMYWYQQKSSQAPKLLFHYYDKDFNNEADTPDNFQSRRPNTSFCFLDIRSPGLGDTAMYLCATSRTGTSPGEQYFGPGTRLTVT.